This entry is about one T cell receptor (beta chain). Antigen: not known. The data derive from a study of T cells expressing NK-cell markers. TCRdb re-called the 5' RACE reads; every CDR3 protein appears as one record, without DNA. The specimen's table records about 160,000 distinct CDR3 sequences. Findings and limits, study-wide: Uncertainty persisted over the HCMV specificity of expanded NKG2C+ T cell clones.

The germline CDR1 and CDR2 sequences are SGHRS and YFSETQ. The CDR3 contains 15 residues. The sequenced sample was blood T cells: a sorted CD56 or NKG2C T cell subset, CD4+ or CD8+ T cells, or bulk PBMC T cells (not recorded which). The TCR was taken from a man between 18 and 69 years old in good health. This chain links TRBV5-1 with TRBJ2-7; absent DNA, TCRdb's TRBD1 call cannot be checked. The CDR3 protein is CASSLEKGGLGEQYF.